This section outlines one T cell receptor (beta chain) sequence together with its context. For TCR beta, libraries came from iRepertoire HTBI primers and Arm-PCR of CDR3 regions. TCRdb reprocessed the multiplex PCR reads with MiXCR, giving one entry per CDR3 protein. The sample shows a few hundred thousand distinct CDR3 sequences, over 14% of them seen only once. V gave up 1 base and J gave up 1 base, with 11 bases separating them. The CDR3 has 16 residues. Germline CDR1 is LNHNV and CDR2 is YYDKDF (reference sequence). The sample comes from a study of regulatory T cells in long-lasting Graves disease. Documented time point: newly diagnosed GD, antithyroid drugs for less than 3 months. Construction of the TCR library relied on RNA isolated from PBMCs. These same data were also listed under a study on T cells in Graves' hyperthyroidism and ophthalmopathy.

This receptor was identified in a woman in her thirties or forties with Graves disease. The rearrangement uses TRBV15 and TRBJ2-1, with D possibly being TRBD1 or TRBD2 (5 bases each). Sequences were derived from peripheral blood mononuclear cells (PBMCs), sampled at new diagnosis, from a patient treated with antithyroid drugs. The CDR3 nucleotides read TGTGCCACCAGCAGAGGACCGGGGCCATCCTACAATGAGCAGTTCTTC. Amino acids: CATSRGPGPSYNEQFF.